Shown below are 16 T cell receptor beta chains from a single sample sequenced in a study of T cell responses to AZD1222 COVID-19 vaccine. The table came from immunoSEQ multiplex PCR; TCRdb's copy has only in-frame clones and leaves some out. The sample contains 90,000 to 120,000 clones, approximately 92% of which appear only once. The sequences come from peripheral blood, collected on day 0 of AZD1222 vaccination. The receptors here all came from an adult in good health.

V gene TRBV7-8 combines with J gene TRBJ1-2; D possibly corresponds to TRBD1 (5 bases). The V end lost 3 bases, the J end lost 7 bases, and 12 bases lay between the germline ends. CDR3 length equals 13 residues. Germline CDR1 reads SGHVS; CDR2 reads FQNEAQ. The CDR3 reads CASSLAGMAGYTF. The CDR3 coding sequence is TGTGCCAGCAGCTTGGCAGGGATGGCTGGCTACACCTTC.

The chain couples TRBV13 to TRBJ2-5; D is undetermined. The ends were cut back, 0 bases at V and 0 bases at J, with 11 bases in the middle. CDR3 length: 16 residues. Germline CDR1 PRHDT, CDR2 FYEKMQ (reference sequence). This CDR3 is CASSLGPRRNQETQYF. As DNA, the CDR3 is TGTGCCAGCAGCTTAGGGCCCCGGCGTAACCAAGAGACCCAGTACTTC.

Judged by abundance, this clone is medium-sized (0.01 to 0.1%). The chain has TRBV25-1 and TRBJ1-3; a weak D match, TRBD1 (5 bases). This CDR3 contains 14 residues. CDR1 is MGHDK and CDR2 is SYGVNS in the germline V gene. The germline V and J ends were trimmed by 3 bases and 1 base, with 7 bases remaining between them. The CDR3 reads CASSEGGSGNTIYF. The CDR3 coding sequence is TGTGCCAGCAGTGAGGGGGGGTCTGGAAACACCATATATTTT. Variable domain in full (rest from reference TRBV25-1 and TRBJ1-3): EADIYQTPRYLVIGTGKKITLECSQTMGHDKMYWYQQDPGMELHLIHYSYGVNSTEKGDLSSESTVSRIRTEHFPLTLESARPSHTSQYLCASSEGGSGNTIYFGEGSWLTVV.

CDR3 bases: TGTGCCAGCAGCGTAGATGACAGGGTTCCTGGAAACACCATATATTTT. Translated, it gives CASSVDDRVPGNTIYF. The chain joins TRBV9 to TRBJ1-3; 7 bases agree with TRBD1. The J segment lost 2 bases and the V segment lost 0 bases, leaving 5 bases of the junction unmatched. CDR1 and CDR2 from the germline V gene are SGDLS and YYNGEE. This CDR3 contains 16 residues.

The chain recombines TRBV28 with TRBJ2-1; D possibly matches TRBD1 or TRBD2 (5 bases each). Looked up from germline, CDR1 is MDHEN and CDR2 is SYDVKM. Trimming left V 10 bases short and J 2 bases short, with 18 bases between. The CDR3 has 15 amino acids. CDR3: CATSSGTNAYNEQFF. DNA of the CDR3: TGTGCCACGTCCTCCGGGACCAATGCCTACAATGAGCAGTTCTTC.

The chain recombines TRBV6-4 with TRBJ2-2; tentative D call: TRBD1 (5 bases). V dropped 5 bases and J dropped 2 bases, with 12 bases sitting between them. The CDR3 loop spans 15 amino acids. CDR1 and CDR2 (germline): MRHNA, SNTAGT. The CDR3 DNA is TGTGCCAGCAGTACTGCAGGGCCCAACACCGGGGAGCTGTTTTTT. This translates into CASSTAGPNTGELFF.

The chain recombines TRBV19 with TRBJ1-2; D not certain. Germline CDR1 reads LNHDA; CDR2 reads SQIVND (reference sequence). Trimming shortened V by 4 bases and J by 9 bases, and 15 bases separated the two germline ends. This CDR3 has 13 residues. The CDR3 DNA reads TGTGCCAGTAGTACCCAGAGGCGCGAAAGCTACACCTTC. Its protein product is CASSTQRRESYTF.

This sequence joins TRBV9 and TRBJ2-2, with TRBD2 matching over 14 bases. Trimming took 4 bases from V and 5 from J; bases not matched to a gene: 4. Looked up from germline, CDR1 is SGDLS and CDR2 is YYNGEE. The CDR3 runs to 16 residues. This CDR3 is CASSRLAGGGTGELFF. CDR3 nucleotide sequence: TGTGCCAGCAGCAGACTAGCGGGAGGGGGAACCGGGGAGCTGTTTTTT. Looking up the rest from reference TRBV9 and TRBJ2-2 gives the full variable domain: DSGVTQTPKHLITATGQRVTLRCSPRSGDLSVYWYQQSLDQGLQFLIQYYNGEERAKGNILERFSAQQFPDLHSELNLSSLELGDSALYFCASSRLAGGGTGELFFGEGSRLTVL.

CDR3 sequence (DNA): TGTGCCAGCAGCCAAGACCCACAGGGGGATAATTCACCCCTCCACTTT. Protein sequence: CASSQDPQGDNSPLHF. The chain combines TRBV4-2 with TRBJ1-6; 8 nucleotides agree with TRBD1. Losses at the gene ends were 0 bases for V and 5 bases for J; bases not matched to a gene: 3. The CDR3 is 16 residues long. Germline V lookup: CDR1 LGHNA, CDR2 YNFKEQ.

The chain links TRBV5-5 to TRBJ2-6; the D is unclear. V gave up 0 bases and J gave up 0 bases, with 7 bases separating them. Looked up from germline, CDR1 is SGHKS and CDR2 is YYEKEE (reference sequence). CDR3 length: 16 residues. The CDR3 DNA reads TGTGCCAGCAGCTTGGACGGTCACTCTGGGGCCAACGTCCTGACTTTC. This sequence encodes CASSLDGHSGANVLTF.

This chain connects TRBV28 to TRBJ2-3; D uncertain. The CDR3 covers 11 residues. Germline CDR1 reads MDHEN; CDR2 reads SYDVKM. V lost 6 bases to trimming and J lost 5 bases, with 6 bases between them. For the CDR3, the DNA is TGTGCCAGCAGCCTCAAAGATACGCAGTATTTT. This sequence encodes CASSLKDTQYF.

The count of this clone is one. This sequence joins TRBV12-2 and TRBJ2-7; whether TRBD2, the table's D call, matches the DNA was not checked. TRBV12-2 is recorded as a pseudogene. The CDR3 has 15 amino acids. The CDR3 protein is CASRLDGTPSYEQYF. DNA of the CDR3: TGTGCAAGTCGCTTAGACGGGACTCCATCCTACGAGCAGTACTTC.

The V call is TRBV7-2, the J call TRBJ2-7; D is possibly TRBD1 (7 bases). V was pared by 5 bases and J by 7 bases, with 9 bases between. The CDR3 runs to 11 residues. Per the germline V gene, CDR1 is SGHTA and CDR2 is FQGNSA. CDR3 protein: CASSAGGEQYF. CDR3 DNA sequence: TGTGCCAGCAGCGCAGGGGGGGAGCAGTACTTC.

The rearrangement uses TRBV18 and TRBJ2-1; D might be TRBD2 (5 bases). The CDR3 sequence is 17 residues long. V was pared by 3 bases and J by 0 bases, with 15 bases between. Germline V gene lookup returns CDR1 KGHSH and CDR2 LQKENI. CDR3 protein: CASSPPGSGSSYNEQFF. The CDR3 DNA sequence: TGTGCCAGCTCACCGCCGGGTTCGGGGAGCTCCTACAATGAGCAGTTCTTC.

The chain carries TRBV15 and TRBJ1-4; D is possibly TRBD1 (5 bases). Germline V gene data show CDR1 as LNHNV and CDR2 as YYDKDF (reference sequence). The ends were cut back, 0 bases at V and 3 bases at J, with 8 bases in the middle. CDR3 size: 15 residues. As DNA, the CDR3 is TGTGCCACCAGCAGAGACGCGGGGGCTAATGAAAAACTGTTTTTT. This sequence encodes CATSRDAGANEKLFF.

This chain uses TRBV7-2 with TRBJ2-5; D is possibly TRBD1 (5 bases). V gave up 6 bases and J gave up 5 bases, with 13 bases separating them. Germline assignment: CDR1 SGHTA and CDR2 FQGNSA. CDR3 length: 13 amino acids. The CDR3 loop reads CASSFTGWETQYF. DNA of the CDR3: TGTGCCAGCAGTTTCACAGGCTGGGAGACCCAGTACTTC.